This T cell receptor beta chain was recorded in a study of shared clonotypes between healthy human individuals. Findings of the study overall: Naive subsets tended to show greater estimated richness than memory subsets. An anticipated effect of sequencing depth on clonotype sharing among donors was recognized.

Deep-level running was used for the assay. Repertoires were generated with immunoSEQ multiplex PCR, while TCRdb's copy carries only in-frame clones and drops some. The table has around 1,100,000 clones, roughly 77% seen once. Remarks on this clone: Its antigen is currently unknown.

Sequencing was carried out using memory CD4+ T cells from PBMCs. Subset of the sample: CD45RA-negative fraction. The sequence derives from a man between 18 and 35 years old in good health. Some clones in this sample may be carry-over from other donors' samples.

CDR3: CASSLEDGVYNEQFF. Here the CDR3 DNA reads TGTGCCAGCAGCTTAGAGGACGGTGTCTACAATGAGCAGTTCTTC. J is TRBJ2-1 and V is TRBV7-8, with unresolved D. CDR1 SGHVS and CDR2 FQNEAQ come from the germline V gene. With 1 base removed from V and 3 bases from J, the gap between germline ends came to 10 bases. The CDR3 extends over 15 amino acids.